These 22 T cell receptor beta chains were all obtained from the same sample, sequenced in a study of T cells in Graves' hyperthyroidism and ophthalmopathy (dated by TCRdb to between 2018 and 2021). The library was produced with multiplex PCR. The listed sequencing device is Illumina HiSeq 2000. The TCR beta CDR3 regions were amplified from RNA transcripts. The first round of RT-PCR for the TCR CDR3 was performed with the HTBI primer set and the Qiagen OneStep RT-PCR kit. The raw public reads went through TCRdb reprocessing: fastp at Q25, MiXCR clone calling, in-frame beta chains kept. All rows with the same CDR3 protein become a single entry with the most common DNA and genes. This sample is represented by some 600,000 distinct CDR3 sequences; around 14% of them were singletons. The ten top clones hold roughly 5.5% of the sample. Sequencing was carried out using blood. The receptors come from a woman in her thirties with Graves' hyperthyroidism that later progressed to Graves' ophthalmopathy.

This clonotype was observed at least ten times. As DNA, the CDR3 is TGTGCCAGTTCCCCGACAATTGGCTACACCTTC. Amino acid sequence: CASSPTIGYTF. The chain combines TRBV2 with TRBJ1-2; D gene ambiguous. Deletions cut 9 bases from V and 7 bases from J, with 12 bases between. Germline assignment: CDR1 SNHLY and CDR2 FYNNEI. The CDR3 contains 11 residues.

A few counts support this clonotype. The V call is TRBV6-1, the J call TRBJ1-5; D call uncertain. Germline V gene lookup returns CDR1 MNHNS and CDR2 SASEGT. This CDR3 region has 14 residues. The V end lost 4 bases, the J end lost 2 bases, and 9 bases lay between the germline ends. CDR3 DNA: TGTGCCAGCAGTGGGTGGATAGGCAATCAGCCCCAGCATTTT. Amino acids: CASSGWIGNQPQHF.

V usage is TRBV27 and J usage is TRBJ2-7; 9 bases agree with TRBD1. V shed 11 bases and J 0 bases; nucleotides not matched to a gene: 5. The CDR3 extends over 13 amino acids. Germline-derived CDR1 and CDR2 are MNHEY and SMNVEV (reference sequence). CDR3 sequence: CAVQGASSYEQYF. In DNA, the CDR3 is TGTGCCGTACAGGGGGCTTCCTCCTACGAGCAGTACTTC.

The chain carries TRBV5-1 and TRBJ2-2; D ambiguous. Trimming pared 0 bases from V and 5 bases from J, leaving 11 bases between. This CDR3 spans 15 amino acids. Germline-derived CDR1 and CDR2 are SGHRS and YFSETQ. For the CDR3, the DNA is TGCGCCAGCAGCTTGGCTATGGAAGGGACCGGGGAGCTGTTTTTT. Protein product: CASSLAMEGTGELFF.

This clonotype was counted ten times or more. This rearrangement joins TRBV7-2 to TRBJ1-1; tentative D call: TRBD1 (5 bases). This CDR3 contains 15 residues. Trimming took off 1 base at V and 5 bases at J, with 14 bases between the two ends. The germline V gene encodes CDR1 SGHTA and CDR2 FQGNSA. CDR3 DNA sequence: TGTGCCAGCAGCTTAGATGGGGGGGAGGGGACTGAAGCTTTCTTT. Encoded protein: CASSLDGGEGTEAFF. Full variable domain (outside the CDR3, taken from reference TRBV7-2 and TRBJ1-1): GAGVSQSPSNKVTEKGKDVELRCDPISGHTALYWYRQSLGQGLEFLIYFQGNSAPDKSGLPSDRFSAERTGGSVSTLTIQRTQQEDSAVYLCASSLDGGEGTEAFFGQGTRLTVV.

V usage is TRBV14 and J usage is TRBJ1-1; 9 nucleotides agree with TRBD1. The CDR3 length is 14 residues. Germline-derived CDR1 and CDR2 are SGHDN and FVKESK. V dropped 6 bases and J dropped 3; count of bases not matched to a gene: 5. The CDR3: CASRTQGADTEAFF. CDR3 DNA sequence: TGTGCCAGCAGGACACAGGGGGCGGACACTGAAGCTTTCTTT.

This clonotype was seen ten or more times. This chain uses TRBV12-3 or TRBV12-4 with TRBJ2-1; perhaps TRBD1 as D (5 bases). The CDR3 contains 13 residues. The V gene lost 5 bases and the J gene lost 6 bases, with 11 bases spanning the gap. The chain's CDR3 is CASSIGHINEQFF. The CDR3 DNA reads as TGTGCCAGCAGTATCGGACACATCAATGAGCAGTTCTTC.

This clonotype has at least ten counts. The chain links TRBV6-1 to TRBJ2-1; a weak D match, TRBD2 (6 bases). Germline CDR1 MNHNS, CDR2 SASEGT. Trimming removed 2 bases from V and 0 bases from J, with 14 bases in between. The CDR3 has 17 residues. The CDR3 sequence: CASSERSGPSSYNEQFF. The DNA of the CDR3 is TGTGCCAGCAGTGAAAGGAGCGGGCCAAGCTCCTACAATGAGCAGTTCTTC.

Ten or more counts support this clonotype. The chain uses TRBV28 and TRBJ1-1, with 7 bases identical to TRBD1. The CDR3 has 13 residues. V trimming: 11 bases; J trimming: 6 bases; junction bases outside the gene matches: 12. Germline V gives CDR1 MDHEN, CDR2 SYDVKM. The CDR3 nucleotides are TGTGCCGGTCGGACAGGAGGTAGGTCTGAAGCTTTCTTT. Protein product: CAGRTGGRSEAFF.

This clonotype was counted only a few times. This may come from a read error, since a much larger clone is one base off. The chain is built from TRBV3-1 and TRBJ1-5; D gene unclear. The CDR3 is 14 residues long. The germline gives CDR1 LGHDT, CDR2 YNNKEL (reference sequence). The CDR3 DNA reads TGTGCCAGCAGCCAAGATGGTCGTACTCAGCCCCGGCATTTT. It specifies CASSQDGRTQPRHF.

A word on this clonotype: This may stem from a read error, because a much larger clone lies one nucleotide away. This chain connects TRBV15 to TRBJ1-2; D gene uncertain. This CDR3 is built from 15 residues. Germline loops: CDR1 LNHNV, CDR2 YYDKDF (reference sequence). CDR3 coding DNA: TGTGCCACCATCAGAGATTTAATGTCAAACTATGGCTACACCTTC. This encodes CATIRDLMSNYGYTF.

The chain combines TRBV28 with TRBJ1-2; D might be TRBD1 (6 bases). Germline V lookup: CDR1 MDHEN, CDR2 SYDVKM. There are 12 residues in the CDR3. Trimming removed 8 bases at V and 8 bases at J, with 15 bases between. CDR3 nucleotide sequence: TGTGCCAGCGGTCAGGGGAGGAACGGCTACACCTTC. Its translation is CASGQGRNGYTF.

V is TRBV7-9 and J is TRBJ2-7; perhaps TRBD1 as D (5 bases). V lost 1 base, J lost 2 bases, and 21 bases lay in between. From germline, CDR1 is SEHNR and CDR2 FQNEAQ (reference sequence). The CDR3 consists of 18 residues. CDR3 sequence: CASSLGPPGSPNTYEQYF. CDR3 DNA: TGTGCCAGCAGCTTAGGGCCCCCAGGGTCCCCTAACACCTACGAGCAGTACTTC. The variable domain in full, completed from reference TRBV7-9 and TRBJ2-7, reads DTGVSQNPRHKITKRGQNVTFRCDPISEHNRLYWYRQTLGQGPEFLTYFQNEAQLEKSRLLSDRFSAERPKGSFSTLEIQRTEQGDSAMYLCASSLGPPGSPNTYEQYFGPGTRLTVT.

This clonotype has ten or more counts. The V gene is TRBV12-3 or TRBV12-4, the J gene TRBJ1-2; 10 bases fit TRBD1. Trimming took 5 bases from V and 7 from J; bases not matched to a gene: 7. The CDR3 is 14 amino acids. The CDR3 loop is CASSRQGALGGYTF. Written as DNA, the CDR3 is TGTGCCAGCAGTCGACAGGGGGCATTAGGTGGCTACACCTTC.

This clonotype has just a few counts. This sequence joins TRBV20-1 and TRBJ1-4; TRBD1 aligns across 7 bases. In germline, CDR1 is DFQATT, CDR2 SNEGSKA (reference sequence). The CDR3 totals 12 residues. V lost 4 bases to trimming and J lost 8 bases; unmatched junction nucleotides: 4. The CDR3 region has the DNA TGCAGTGCTAAAGGGGGCCAGGAAAAACTGTTTTTT. Translating it yields CSAKGGQEKLFF.

This clonotype showed up many times. The gene calls are TRBV30 and TRBJ2-7; possibly TRBD1 or TRBD2 for D (5 bases each). Trimming shortened V by 4 bases and J by 0 bases, and 19 bases separated the two germline ends. The CDR3 loop spans 16 amino acids. Germline V gene data show CDR1 as GTSNPN and CDR2 as SVGIG (reference sequence). The DNA of the CDR3 is TGTGCCTGGACCCTCCCCCCGGGACGGATCTCCTACGAGCAGTACTTC. Its translation: CAWTLPPGRISYEQYF.

Many counts were recorded for this clonotype. At one boundary the junction diverges from the germline segment, which might be a read error. V usage is TRBV12-3 or TRBV12-4 and J usage is TRBJ1-5; the D is unclear. The CDR3 covers 12 residues. Here the CDR3 DNA reads TGTGCCAGCAGTCTGAGACGGGGAACCCAACATTTT. This encodes CASSLRRGTQHF.

This clonotype was observed many times. The genes are TRBV19 and TRBJ2-7; 14 bases map to TRBD2. CDR1 and CDR2 from the germline V gene are LNHDA and SQIVND (reference sequence). Trimming took 6 bases from V and 2 from J; bases not matched to a gene: 12. The CDR3 runs to 18 residues. CDR3 nucleotide sequence: TGTGCCAGTAGGGGCCGAGGACTAGCGGGAGGACGAGCCTACGAGCAGTACTTC. Encoded protein: CASRGRGLAGGRAYEQYF.

In DNA form, the CDR3 reads TGTGCCAGCTCACAGTGGACAGGGAAACTGAACACTGAAGCTTTCTTT. Encoded protein: CASSQWTGKLNTEAFF. The genes are TRBV18 and TRBJ1-1; 8 bases fit TRBD1. The germline V gene has CDR1 KGHSH and CDR2 LQKENI. The CDR3 covers 16 residues. V trimming: 4 bases; J trimming: 0 bases; junction bases outside the gene matches: 7.

This clonotype appeared a few times. This chain connects TRBV7-6 to TRBJ2-5; D gene uncertain. V gave up 1 base and J gave up 2 bases, with 5 bases separating them. Germline V gene lookup returns CDR1 SGHVS and CDR2 FNYEAQ. This CDR3 has 13 amino acids. This chain's CDR3 is CASSLVEQETQYF. CDR3 bases: TGTGCCAGCAGCTTAGTAGAACAAGAGACCCAGTACTTC.

This clonotype has ten or more counts. J is TRBJ1-1 and V is TRBV3-1; D is unclear. This CDR3 region has 13 residues. Germline V lookup: CDR1 LGHDT, CDR2 YNNKEL (reference sequence). Trimming took 5 bases from V and 1 from J, leaving 8 bases between them. The CDR3 DNA is TGTGCCAGCAGCGCCTTGGAGAACACTGAAGCTTTCTTT. Encoded protein: CASSALENTEAFF.

This clonotype was seen many times. The V gene is TRBV3-1, the J gene TRBJ1-3, with D unresolved. The germline V and J ends were trimmed by 1 base and 0 bases, with 7 bases remaining between them. Germline V CDR1 and CDR2: LGHDT, YNNKEL (reference sequence). CDR3 length equals 15 residues. CDR3 nucleotides: TGTGCCAGCAGCCAAGTCTTACTCTCTGGAAACACCATATATTTT. This codes for CASSQVLLSGNTIYF.